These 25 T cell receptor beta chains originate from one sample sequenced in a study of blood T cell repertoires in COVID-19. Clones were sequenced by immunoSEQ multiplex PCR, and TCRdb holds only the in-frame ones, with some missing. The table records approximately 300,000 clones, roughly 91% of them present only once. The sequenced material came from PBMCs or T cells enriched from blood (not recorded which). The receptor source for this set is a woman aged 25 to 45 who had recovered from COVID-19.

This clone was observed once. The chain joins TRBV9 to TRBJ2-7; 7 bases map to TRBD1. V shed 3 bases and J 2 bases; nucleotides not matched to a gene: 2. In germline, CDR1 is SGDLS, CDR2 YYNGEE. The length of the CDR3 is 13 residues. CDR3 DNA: TGTGCCAGCAGCGGCGACAGGGCCTACGAGCAGTACTTC. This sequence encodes CASSGDRAYEQYF.

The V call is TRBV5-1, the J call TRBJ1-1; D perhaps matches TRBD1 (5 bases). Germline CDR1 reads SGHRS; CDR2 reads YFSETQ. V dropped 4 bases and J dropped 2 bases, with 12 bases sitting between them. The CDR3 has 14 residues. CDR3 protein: CASSPGAGNTEAFF. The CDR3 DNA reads TGCGCCAGCAGCCCTGGGGCGGGAAACACTGAAGCTTTCTTT.

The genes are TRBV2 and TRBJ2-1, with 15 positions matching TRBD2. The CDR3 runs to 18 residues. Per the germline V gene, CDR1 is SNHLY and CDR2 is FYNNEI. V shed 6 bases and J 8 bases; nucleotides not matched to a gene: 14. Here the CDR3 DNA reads TGTGCCAGCAGGCTCGTGGATTGGACTAGCGGGAGGGGCGATGAGCAGTTCTTC. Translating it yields CASRLVDWTSGRGDEQFF.

This CDR3 reads CASSLEMVLAGGDEQFF. CDR3 coding DNA: TGTGCCAGCAGCTTAGAGATGGTACTAGCGGGAGGCGATGAGCAGTTCTTC. The rearrangement links TRBV7-2 to TRBJ2-1; 12 bases fit TRBD2. This CDR3 has 17 amino acids. The germline gives CDR1 SGHTA, CDR2 FQGNSA. V dropped 1 base and J dropped 8; count of bases not matched to a gene: 9.

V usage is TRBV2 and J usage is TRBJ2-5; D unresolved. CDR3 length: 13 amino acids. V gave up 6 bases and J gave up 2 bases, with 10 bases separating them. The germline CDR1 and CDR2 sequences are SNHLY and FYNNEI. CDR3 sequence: CASRRGEQETQYF. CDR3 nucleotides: TGTGCCAGCAGGCGAGGAGAACAAGAGACCCAGTACTTC. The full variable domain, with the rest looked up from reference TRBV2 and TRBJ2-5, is EPEVTQTPSHQVTQMGQEVILRCVPISNHLYFYWYRQILGQKVEFLVSFYNNEISEKSEIFDDQFSVERPDGSNFTLKIRSTKLEDSAMYFCASRRGEQETQYFGPGTRLLVL.

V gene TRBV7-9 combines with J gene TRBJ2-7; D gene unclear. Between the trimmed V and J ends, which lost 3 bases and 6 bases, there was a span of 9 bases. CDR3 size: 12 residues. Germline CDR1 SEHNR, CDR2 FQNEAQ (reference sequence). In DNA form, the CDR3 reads TGTGCCAGCAGCTTCATAGCACTCGAGCAGTACTTC. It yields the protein CASSFIALEQYF.

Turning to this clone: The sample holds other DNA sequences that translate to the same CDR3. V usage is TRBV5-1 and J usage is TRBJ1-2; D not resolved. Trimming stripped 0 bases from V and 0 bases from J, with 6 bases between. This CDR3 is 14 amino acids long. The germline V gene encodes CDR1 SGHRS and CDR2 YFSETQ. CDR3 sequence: CASSLGSANYGYTF. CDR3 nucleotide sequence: TGCGCCAGCAGCTTGGGGTCGGCTAACTATGGCTACACCTTC. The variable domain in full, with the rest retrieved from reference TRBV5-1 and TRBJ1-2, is KAGVTQTPRYLIKTRGQQVTLSCSPISGHRSVSWYQQTPGQGLQFLFEYFSETQRNKGNFPGRFSGRQFSNSRSEMNVSTLELGDSALYLCASSLGSANYGYTFGSGTRLTVV.

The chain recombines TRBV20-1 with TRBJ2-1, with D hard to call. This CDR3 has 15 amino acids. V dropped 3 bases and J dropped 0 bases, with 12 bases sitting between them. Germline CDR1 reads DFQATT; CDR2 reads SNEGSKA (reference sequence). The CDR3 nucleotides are TGCAGTGCTAGTGATACAGCCAGCTCCTACAATGAGCAGTTCTTC. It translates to CSASDTASSYNEQFF.

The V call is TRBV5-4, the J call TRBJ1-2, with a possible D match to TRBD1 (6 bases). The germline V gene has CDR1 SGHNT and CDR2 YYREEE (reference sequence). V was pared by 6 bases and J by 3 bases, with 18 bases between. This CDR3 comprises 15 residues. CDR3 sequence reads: CASNSYGGGDYGYTF. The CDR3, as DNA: TGTGCCAGCAACTCCTATGGGGGCGGCGACTATGGCTACACCTTC. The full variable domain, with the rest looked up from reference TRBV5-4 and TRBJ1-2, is ETGVTQSPTHLIKTRGQQVTLRCSSQSGHNTVSWYQQALGQGPQFIFQYYREEENGRGNFPPRFSGLQFPNYSSELNVNALELDDSALYLCASNSYGGGDYGYTFGSGTRLTVV.

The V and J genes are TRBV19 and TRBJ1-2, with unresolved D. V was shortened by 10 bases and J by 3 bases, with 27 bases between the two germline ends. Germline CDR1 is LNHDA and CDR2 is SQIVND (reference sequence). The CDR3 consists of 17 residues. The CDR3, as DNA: TGTGCCACCGCTAGCCTGCTACCTCCTCCATGGGACTATGGCTACACCTTC. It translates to CATASLLPPPWDYGYTF.

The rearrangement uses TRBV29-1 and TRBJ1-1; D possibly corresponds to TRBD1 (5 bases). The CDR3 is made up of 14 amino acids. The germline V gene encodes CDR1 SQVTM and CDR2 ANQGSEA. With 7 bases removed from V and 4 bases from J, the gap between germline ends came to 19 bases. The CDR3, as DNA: TGCAGCGCTTTGTTGGGGGGAATCGGCACTGAAGCTTTCTTT. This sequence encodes CSALLGGIGTEAFF.

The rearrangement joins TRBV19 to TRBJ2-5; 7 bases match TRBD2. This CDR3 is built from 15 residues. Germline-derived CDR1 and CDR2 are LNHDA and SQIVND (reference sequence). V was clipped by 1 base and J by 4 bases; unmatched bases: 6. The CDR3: CASSIVGGGRETQYF. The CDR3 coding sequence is TGTGCCAGTAGTATAGTCGGGGGAGGGAGAGAGACCCAGTACTTC.

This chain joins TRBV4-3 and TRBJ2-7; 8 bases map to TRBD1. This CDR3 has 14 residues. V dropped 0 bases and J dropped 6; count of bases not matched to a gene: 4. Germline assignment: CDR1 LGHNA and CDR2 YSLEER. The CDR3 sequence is CASSQDAGGSEQYF. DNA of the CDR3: TGCGCCAGCAGCCAAGACGCAGGGGGCTCCGAGCAGTACTTC.

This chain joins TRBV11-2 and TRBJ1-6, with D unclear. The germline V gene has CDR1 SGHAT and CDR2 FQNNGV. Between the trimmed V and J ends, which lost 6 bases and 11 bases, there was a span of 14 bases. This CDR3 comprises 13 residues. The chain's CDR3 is CASSRVLETPLHF. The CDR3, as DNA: TGTGCCAGCAGTCGGGTCCTGGAGACACCCCTCCACTTT.

CDR3 protein: CASSPGDYGYTF. In DNA, the CDR3 is TGTGCCAGCAGCCCCGGGGACTATGGCTACACCTTC. This chain links TRBV7-8 with TRBJ1-2; D remains unclear. V dropped 5 bases and J dropped 3 bases, with 7 bases sitting between them. This CDR3 is built from 12 residues. The germline V gene encodes CDR1 SGHVS and CDR2 FQNEAQ.

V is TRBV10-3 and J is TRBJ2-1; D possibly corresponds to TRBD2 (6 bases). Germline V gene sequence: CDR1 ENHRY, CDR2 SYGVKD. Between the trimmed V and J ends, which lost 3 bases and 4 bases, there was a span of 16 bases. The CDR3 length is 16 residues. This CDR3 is CAISDDGGGPYNEQFF. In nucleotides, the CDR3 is TGTGCCATCAGTGATGACGGGGGTGGCCCTTACAATGAGCAGTTCTTC.

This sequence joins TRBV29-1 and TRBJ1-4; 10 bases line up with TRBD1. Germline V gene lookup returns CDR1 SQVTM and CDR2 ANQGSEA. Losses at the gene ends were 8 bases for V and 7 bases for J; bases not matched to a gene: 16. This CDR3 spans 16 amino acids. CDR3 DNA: TGCAGCTTGGGGGGCTCCGACAGGGGGCGCGGTGAAAAACTGTTTTTT. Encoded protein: CSLGGSDRGRGEKLFF.

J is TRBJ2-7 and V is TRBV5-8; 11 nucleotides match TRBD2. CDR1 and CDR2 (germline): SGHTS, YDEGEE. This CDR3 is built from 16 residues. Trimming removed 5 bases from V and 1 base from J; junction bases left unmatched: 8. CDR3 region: CASRRLAGGVSYEQYF. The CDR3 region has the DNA TGTGCCAGCAGGAGATTAGCGGGAGGGGTTTCCTACGAGCAGTACTTC.

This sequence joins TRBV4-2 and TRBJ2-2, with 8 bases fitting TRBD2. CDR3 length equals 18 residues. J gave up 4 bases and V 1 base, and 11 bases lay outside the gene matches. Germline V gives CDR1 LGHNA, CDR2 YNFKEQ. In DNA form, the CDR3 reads TGTGCCAGCAGCCAAGGGGTCCATGCGGGAGGAAGCACCGGGGAGCTGTTTTTT. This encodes CASSQGVHAGGSTGELFF.

The CDR3 coding sequence is TGCGCCAGCAGCTTGTGGCAGGACACCGGGGAGCTGTTTTTT. Amino acids: CASSLWQDTGELFF. The chain uses TRBV5-1 and TRBJ2-2; the D is unclear. V gave up 1 base and J gave up 3 bases, with 7 bases separating them. Germline CDR1 and CDR2: SGHRS and YFSETQ. The CDR3 length is 14 residues.

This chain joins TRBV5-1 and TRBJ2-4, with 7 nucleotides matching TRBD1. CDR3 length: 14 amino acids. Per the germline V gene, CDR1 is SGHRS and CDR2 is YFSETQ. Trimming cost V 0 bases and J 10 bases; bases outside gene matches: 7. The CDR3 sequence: CASSLGDSRVIQYF. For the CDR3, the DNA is TGCGCCAGCAGCTTGGGGGACAGCCGAGTAATTCAGTACTTC.

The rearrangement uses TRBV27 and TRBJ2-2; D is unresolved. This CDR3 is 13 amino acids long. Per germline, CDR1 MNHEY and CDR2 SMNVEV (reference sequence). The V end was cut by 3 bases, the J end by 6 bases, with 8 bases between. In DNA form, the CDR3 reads TGTGCCAGCAGTTTCTTAGACTCCGGGGAGCTGTTTTTT. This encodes CASSFLDSGELFF.

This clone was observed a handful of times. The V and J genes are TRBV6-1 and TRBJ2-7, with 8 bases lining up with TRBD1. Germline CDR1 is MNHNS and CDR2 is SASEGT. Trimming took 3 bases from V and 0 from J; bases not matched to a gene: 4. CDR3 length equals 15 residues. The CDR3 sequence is CASSEDRASSYEQYF. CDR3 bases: TGTGCCAGCAGTGAGGACAGGGCAAGCTCCTACGAGCAGTACTTC.

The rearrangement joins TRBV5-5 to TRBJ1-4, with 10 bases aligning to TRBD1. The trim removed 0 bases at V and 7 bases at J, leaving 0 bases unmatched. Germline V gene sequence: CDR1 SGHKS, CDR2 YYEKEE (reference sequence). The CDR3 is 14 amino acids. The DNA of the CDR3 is TGTGCCAGCAGCTTGGGGACAGGGGGTGAAAAACTGTTTTTT. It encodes CASSLGTGGEKLFF. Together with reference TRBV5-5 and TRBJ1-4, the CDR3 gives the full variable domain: DAGVTQSPTHLIKTRGQQVTLRCSPISGHKSVSWYQQVLGQGPQFIFQYYEKEERGRGNFPDRFSARQFPNYSSELNVNALLLGDSALYLCASSLGTGGEKLFFGSGTQLSVL.

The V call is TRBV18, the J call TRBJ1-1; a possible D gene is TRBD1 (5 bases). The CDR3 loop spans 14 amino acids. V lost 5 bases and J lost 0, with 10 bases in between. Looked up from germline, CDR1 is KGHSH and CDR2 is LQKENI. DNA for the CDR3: TGTGCCAGCTCAGCAGACAGAGTGAACACTGAAGCTTTCTTT. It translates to CASSADRVNTEAFF.